The sequence of this T cell receptor beta chain was determined in a study of blood T cell repertoires in COVID-19. Study details: Italy, Spain and the United States were the sources of the convalescent and acute COVID-19 samples.

This clone was seen a handful of times. In germline, CDR1 is MNHEY, CDR2 SVGAGI. V was pared by 6 bases and J by 3 bases, with 3 bases of the junction left unmatched. CDR3 length: 13 amino acids. Original data processing: Estimation of nucleated cell counts was performed using reference gene primer amplification. Repertoires were generated with immunoSEQ multiplex PCR, while TCRdb's copy carries only in-frame clones and drops some. Clone size and V and J calls were adopted from that table, with D and trimming inferred from the DNA. The repertoire holds some 120,000 clones, with 60% to 80% as singletons.

The TCR sequence derives from a man aged 55 to 70 with acute or convalescent COVID-19. Sequenced material: peripheral blood. This rearrangement joins TRBV6-5 to TRBJ2-7; 9 bases match TRBD1. This CDR3 is CASRWGQGYEQYF. The CDR3 DNA reads as TGTGCCAGCAGGTGGGGACAGGGCTACGAGCAGTACTTC.